This TCR beta chain was captured by sequencing in a study of PD-L1 blockade in urothelial cancer. Looking at the study overall: Peripheral blood specimens exhibited a median yield of approximately 150,000 T cells.

V dropped 3 bases and J dropped 7; count of bases not matched to a gene: 10. The length of the CDR3 is 16 residues. Germline CDR1 KGHSH, CDR2 LQKENI. Time point specified: peripheral blood 6 weeks after treatment start. Urothelial carcinoma affected the patients, and it was locally advanced or metastatic. Each PCR received spiked synthetic TCR analog templates. Assay: immunoSEQ multiplex PCR; the TCRdb copy retains only in-frame clones and omits some. The sample has about 130,000 clones; 86% are singletons. This TCR was sampled from a man between 45 and 60 years old with urothelial cancer. The input for sequencing was PBMCs, taken around atezolizumab (anti-PD-L1) treatment. The V and J genes are TRBV18 and TRBJ1-3; TRBD1 matches 9 bases. The CDR3 spells CASSPTGQGGFNTIYF. CDR3 coding DNA: TGTGCCAGCTCACCGACGGGACAGGGAGGTTTCAACACCATATATTTT.